This is a list of T cell receptor beta chains from one sample in a study of blood T cell repertoires in COVID-19. Sequencing was performed with immunoSEQ multiplex PCR; in TCRdb, only in-frame clones are kept and a portion is missing. The sample shows around 80,000 clones, about 80% of them seen only once. Sequencing was performed on peripheral blood. The receptors here all came from a human donor in a cohort sampled during active COVID-19. Each CDR3 is given with its conserved first and last residue. The order of the fields is D gene, V gene, J gene, clone size, CDR3 protein, CDR3 DNA. The D gene is left open where the match is weak. Expanded clones get a size class; other rows say once, few or many, or leave the size out.

>TRBD2|TRBV6-5|TRBJ2-7|large
CASSYGAGGPDEQYF
TGTGCCAGCAGTTACGGTGCGGGAGGTCCAGACGAGCAGTACTTC
>TRBD1|TRBV28|TRBJ1-1|.
CASSRTGQGFNTEAFF
TGTGCCAGCAGTCGCACCGGACAGGGGTTCAACACTGAAGCTTTCTTT
>TRBD1|TRBV7-2|TRBJ2-5|.
CASSLTGTGNLKTQYF
TGTGCCAGCAGCTTAACTGGGACAGGGAATCTTAAGACCCAGTACTTC
>.|TRBV19|TRBJ1-2|few
CASRQVAGYTF
TGTGCCAGTCGACAGGTCGCTGGCTACACCTTC
>.|TRBV5-1|TRBJ2-1|.
CASSLLQGIDNEQFF
TGCGCCAGCAGCTTGCTACAGGGAATAGACAATGAGCAGTTCTTC
>.|TRBV4-2|TRBJ2-7|few
CASSQGRYEQYF
TGTGCCAGCAGCCAGGGCCGCTACGAGCAGTACTTC
>.|TRBV10-3|TRBJ1-5|.
CAISERGNQPQHF
TGTGCCATCAGTGAACGGGGGAATCAGCCCCAGCATTTT
>TRBD1|TRBV30|TRBJ1-4|.
CAWGQGVEKLFF
TGTGCCTGGGGACAGGGGGTTGAAAAACTGTTTTTT
>TRBD2|TRBV6-6|TRBJ2-5|.
CASKDPSGGETQYF
TGTGCCAGCAAGGACCCTAGCGGGGGTGAGACCCAGTACTTC
>.|TRBV28|TRBJ1-2|once
CASRSRGSYGYTF
TGTGCCAGCAGGTCCCGGGGGTCCTATGGCTACACCTTC
>TRBD2|TRBV5-8|TRBJ2-3|.
CASSLGTSGTDTQYF
TGTGCCAGCAGCTTGGGGACTAGCGGCACAGATACGCAGTATTTT
>TRBD2|TRBV7-6|TRBJ2-7|.
CASSPRAAGGHAYEQYF
TGTGCCAGCTCACCTAGGGCAGCGGGGGGACACGCCTACGAGCAGTACTTC
>TRBD1|TRBV6-5|TRBJ1-4|once
CASRTGATNEKLFF
TGTGCCAGCAGGACAGGGGCAACTAATGAAAAACTGTTTTTT
>TRBD2|TRBV10-3|TRBJ2-1|.
CAISEGLGNEQFF
TGTGCCATCAGTGAGGGACTAGGGAATGAGCAGTTCTTC
>.|TRBV6-4|TRBJ2-3|.
CASSDVGGGTDTQYF
TGTGCCAGCAGTGACGTCGGCGGGGGCACAGATACGCAGTATTTT
>.|TRBV28|TRBJ2-2|.
CASSPHRSVRELFF
TGTGCCAGCAGCCCCCATAGATCCGTGAGGGAGCTGTTTTTT
>.|TRBV21-1|TRBJ2-7|.
CASSVGDRLFYEQYF
TGTGCCAGCAGCGTAGGGGACAGGCTCTTCTACGAGCAGTACTTC
>TRBD1|TRBV5-1|TRBJ2-7|.
CASSLGDRVSGEQYF
TGCGCCAGCAGCTTGGGGGACAGGGTAAGTGGCGAGCAGTACTTC
>.|TRBV30|TRBJ1-6|.
CAWSEGQWSPLHF
TGTGCCTGGAGTGAGGGGCAGTGGTCACCCCTCCACTTT
>.|TRBV5-6|TRBJ2-4|.
CASSLSGQGKKNIQYF
TGTGCCAGCAGCTTGTCGGGGCAGGGGAAGAAAAACATTCAGTACTTC
>TRBD1|TRBV5-1|TRBJ1-1|.
CASSSTGFGGNTEAFF
TGCGCCAGCAGCTCGACAGGGTTCGGAGGGAACACTGAAGCTTTCTTT
>.|TRBV19|TRBJ2-7|.
CASSRSGTRFPYEQYF
TGTGCCAGTAGTAGATCCGGGACAAGATTTCCCTACGAGCAGTACTTC
>.|TRBV28|TRBJ2-7|.
CASTQGGEHTYEQYF
TGTGCCAGCACCCAAGGGGGGGAGCATACTTACGAGCAGTACTTC
>.|TRBV2|TRBJ2-7|.
CASRASYEQYF
TGTGCCAGCAGGGCTAGCTACGAGCAGTACTTC
>.|TRBV12-3/TRBV12-4|TRBJ2-1|.
CASSLTEYNEQFF
TGTGCCAGCAGCCTCACCGAGTACAATGAGCAGTTCTTC
>.|TRBV7-2|TRBJ1-5|.
CASSDDRSQPQHF
TGTGCCAGCAGCGACGACAGGTCCCAGCCCCAGCATTTT
>TRBD2|TRBV18|TRBJ2-7|.
CASSPQLGTSGLGSYEQYF
TGTGCCAGCTCACCCCAGCTAGGCACTAGCGGGCTTGGATCCTACGAGCAGTACTTC
>.|TRBV10-3|TRBJ2-3|.
CAISEFGGGAEDTDTQYF
TGTGCCATCAGTGAGTTCGGAGGGGGGGCCGAAGACACAGATACGCAGTATTTT
>.|TRBV2|TRBJ1-4|.
CASSGGSRRIEKLFF
TGTGCCAGCAGTGGTGGGAGCCGTCGAATTGAAAAACTGTTTTTT
>TRBD1|TRBV11-3|TRBJ2-1|few
CASSLVGQGSNEQFF
TGTGCCAGCAGCTTAGTAGGACAGGGGTCCAATGAGCAGTTCTTC
>.|TRBV5-4|TRBJ1-1|.
CASSLVPGGNTEAFF
TGTGCCAGCAGCTTGGTGCCCGGGGGGAACACTGAAGCTTTCTTT
>TRBD2|TRBV7-8|TRBJ2-7|.
CASSLREREGTHEQYF
TGTGCCAGCAGCTTACGGGAGCGGGAGGGTACCCACGAGCAGTACTTC